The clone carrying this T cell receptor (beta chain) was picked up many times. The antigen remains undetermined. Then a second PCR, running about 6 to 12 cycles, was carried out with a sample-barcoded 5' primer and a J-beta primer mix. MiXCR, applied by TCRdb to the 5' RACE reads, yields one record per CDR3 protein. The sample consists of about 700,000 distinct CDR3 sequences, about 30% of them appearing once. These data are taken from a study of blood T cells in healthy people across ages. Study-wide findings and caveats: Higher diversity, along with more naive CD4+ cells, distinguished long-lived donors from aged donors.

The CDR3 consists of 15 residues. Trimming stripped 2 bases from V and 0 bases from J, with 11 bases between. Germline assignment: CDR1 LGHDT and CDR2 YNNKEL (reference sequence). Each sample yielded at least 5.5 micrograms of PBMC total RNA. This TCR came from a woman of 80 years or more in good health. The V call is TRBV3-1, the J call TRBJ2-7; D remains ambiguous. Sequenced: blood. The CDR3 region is CASSQRHLISYEQYF. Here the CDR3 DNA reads TGTGCCAGCAGCCAAAGGCACTTGATCTCCTACGAGCAGTACTTC.